This TCR beta chain was profiled in a study of identical twins. General study points: Out-of-frame beta chain sequences displayed weaker excess sharing between twins. Models, which agreed with sharing between unrelated individuals, nonetheless underestimated the out-of-frame TCR alpha sharing seen in monozygotic twins.

TCRdb analysed the 5' RACE reads with MiXCR anew, one entry per CDR3 protein. This table has about 730,000 distinct CDR3 sequences, 21% appearing once. In the case of this clonotype: The target antigen is unknown.

These data also formed part of another study, on T cells expressing NK-cell markers. That report notes: Several donors likewise had their CD3+CD56-NKG2C+ fraction led by these clonotypes.

The sample was PBMCs. The source of this sequence is a woman aged 18 to 35 in good health.

The CDR3 here is CASSENRGDYGYTF. The DNA for the CDR3 is TGTGCCAGCAGCGAAAACAGGGGGGACTATGGCTACACCTTC. The V call is TRBV7-2, the J call TRBJ1-2, with 8 bases identical to TRBD1. The CDR3 loop spans 14 amino acids. Losses at the gene ends were 5 bases for V and 3 bases for J; bases not matched to a gene: 5. Germline assignment: CDR1 SGHTA and CDR2 FQGNSA.